What follows are 6 T cell receptor beta chains derived from one specimen sequenced in a study of T cells in Graves' hyperthyroidism and ophthalmopathy. Amplification of TCR beta CDR3 regions was performed using RNA transcripts as template. With the HTBI primer set, the TCR CDR3 went through a first round of RT-PCR. TCRdb reprocessed the multiplex PCR reads via MiXCR and lists one record per CDR3 protein. This sample has hundreds of thousands of distinct CDR3 sequences, with under 25% found just once. The specimen was blood. These receptors originate from a man aged 25 to 40 with Graves' ophthalmopathy.

This clonotype occurred many times. The chain combines TRBV3-1 with TRBJ1-2; D call uncertain. V was trimmed by 3 bases and J by 8 bases, leaving 10 bases between them. The germline V gene encodes CDR1 LGHDT and CDR2 YNNKEL (reference sequence). The CDR3 contains 12 residues. The CDR3 sequence: CASSQQSYGYTF. The CDR3 region has the DNA TGTGCCAGCAGCCAGCAGAGCTACGGCTACACCTTC.

The sample holds many counts of this clonotype. The J gene is TRBJ1-1, the V gene TRBV20-1; D gene unclear. The length of the CDR3 is 13 residues. Trimming took off 4 bases at V and 4 bases at J, with 13 bases between the two ends. Germline values: CDR1 DFQATT, CDR2 SNEGSKA (reference sequence). CDR3 loop: CSATPGDSTEAFF. The CDR3 DNA reads as TGCAGTGCTACCCCAGGAGACTCCACTGAAGCTTTCTTT.

This clonotype was counted at least ten times. The V gene is TRBV6-2 or TRBV6-3, the J gene TRBJ2-5; 12 bases line up with TRBD1. V shed 1 base and J 4 bases; nucleotides not matched to a gene: 1. The CDR3 runs to 15 residues. Germline CDR1 is MNHEY and CDR2 is SVGEGT. The CDR3: CASSYWDRGRETQYF. CDR3 bases: TGTGCCAGCAGTTACTGGGACAGGGGGCGAGAGACCCAGTACTTC.

The V call is TRBV2, the J call TRBJ2-7; perhaps TRBD1 as D (6 bases). Looked up from germline, CDR1 is SNHLY and CDR2 is FYNNEI. V was clipped by 8 bases and J by 3 bases, with 14 bases between them. The CDR3 has 13 residues. Here the CDR3 reads CASAGQLIYEQYF. CDR3 nucleotide sequence: TGTGCCAGCGCCGGACAGCTAATCTACGAGCAGTACTTC.

This clonotype was found many times. The rearrangement joins TRBV28 to TRBJ2-5, with 7 nucleotides matching TRBD2. The V gene end was trimmed by 2 bases and the J gene end by 1 base; junction bases not matched to a gene: 4. The V gene's germline CDR1 is MDHEN and CDR2 SYDVKM. The CDR3 has 15 amino acids. In DNA form, the CDR3 reads TGTGCCAGCAGTTTACTAGCGGAGACCCAAGAGACCCAGTACTTC. It encodes CASSLLAETQETQYF.

This clonotype came up a few times. The gene calls are TRBV19 and TRBJ1-6, with D perhaps matching TRBD1 (5 bases). Trimming took 5 bases from V and 7 from J, leaving 18 bases between them. CDR3 size: 16 residues. CDR1 is LNHDA, CDR2 SQIVND, per germline (reference sequence). The CDR3 sequence is CASSPTPGHQNSPLHF. CDR3 bases: TGTGCCAGTAGTCCAACACCCGGACACCAAAATTCACCCCTCCACTTT.